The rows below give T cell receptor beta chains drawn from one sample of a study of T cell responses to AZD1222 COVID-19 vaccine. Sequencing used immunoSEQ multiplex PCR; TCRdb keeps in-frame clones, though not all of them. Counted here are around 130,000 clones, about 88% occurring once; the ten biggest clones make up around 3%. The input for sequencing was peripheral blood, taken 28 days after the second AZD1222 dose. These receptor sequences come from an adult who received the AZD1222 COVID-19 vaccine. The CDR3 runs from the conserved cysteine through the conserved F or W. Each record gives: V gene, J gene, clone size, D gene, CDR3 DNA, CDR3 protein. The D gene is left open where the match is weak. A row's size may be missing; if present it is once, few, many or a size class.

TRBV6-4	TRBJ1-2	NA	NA	TGTGCCAGCAGTCTGGAGATCGGCTATGGCTACACCTTC	CASSLEIGYGYTF
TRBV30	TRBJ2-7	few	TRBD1	TGTGCCTGGAGAAGGACAGGGAGCTACGAGCAGTACTTC	CAWRRTGSYEQYF
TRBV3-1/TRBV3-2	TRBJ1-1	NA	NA	TGTGCCAGCAGCCATCCCGGGACAGAAGCTTTCTTT	CASSHPGTEAFF
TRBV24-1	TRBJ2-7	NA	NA	TGTGCCACCAGTGATTCCCGGGAACGCGTAAGCGAGCAGTACTTC	CATSDSRERVSEQYF
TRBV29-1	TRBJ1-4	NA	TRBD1	TGCAGCGCTTCACAAGGGGGCGCGGAGGAAAAACTGTTTTTT	CSASQGGAEEKLFF
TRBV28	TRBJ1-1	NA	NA	TGTGCCAGCAGTTTAGTCCAGTACACTGAAGCTTTCTTT	CASSLVQYTEAFF
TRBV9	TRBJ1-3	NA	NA	TGTGCCAGCAGCTCCCCCCCATACTCTGGAAACACCATATATTTT	CASSSPPYSGNTIYF
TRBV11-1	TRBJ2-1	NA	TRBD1	TGTGCCAGCAGCGGCCGGGACAGGGGAACCAATGAGCAGTTCTTC	CASSGRDRGTNEQFF
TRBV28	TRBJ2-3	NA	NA	TGTGCCAGCAGCCTCTGGGGTTCTACGCAGTATTTT	CASSLWGSTQYF
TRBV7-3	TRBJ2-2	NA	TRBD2	TGTGCCAGCAGCCGCGTAGCGGGGGCGAACACCGGGGAGCTGTTTTTT	CASSRVAGANTGELFF
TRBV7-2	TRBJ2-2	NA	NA	TGTGCCAGCAGCTTAGCAACCAAAACCGGGGAGCTGTTTTTT	CASSLATKTGELFF
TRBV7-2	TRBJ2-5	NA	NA	TGTGCCAGCAGCCTAGGGAGCGCGAGAGGAGAGACCCAGTACTTC	CASSLGSARGETQYF
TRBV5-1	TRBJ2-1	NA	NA	TGCGCCAGCAGCTTGGACCAGCGAGGGGATGAGCAGTTCTTC	CASSLDQRGDEQFF
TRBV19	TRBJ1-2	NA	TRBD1	TGTGCCAGTAGTTCCCGGACAGGGAACTATGGCTACACCTTC	CASSSRTGNYGYTF
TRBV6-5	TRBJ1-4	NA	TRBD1	TGTGCCAGCAGTTACTCGAAGGGACAGGGGGGAGAAAAACTGTTTTTT	CASSYSKGQGGEKLFF
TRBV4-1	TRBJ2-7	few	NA	TGCGCCAGCAGCCAAGGCGGGGTAACCGGGACGGGATCCTACGAGCAGTACTTC	CASSQGGVTGTGSYEQYF
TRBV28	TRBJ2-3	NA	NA	TGTGCCAGCAGTTTAGTTTCTTCATCTAGCACAGATACGCAGTATTTT	CASSLVSSSSTDTQYF
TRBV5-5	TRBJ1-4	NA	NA	TGTGCCAGCAGCCCGACAGAGGACACTAATGAAAAACTGTTTTTT	CASSPTEDTNEKLFF
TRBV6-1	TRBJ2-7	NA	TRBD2	TGTGCCAGCAGTGAAGTCGGGGGGGGGTCCTACGAGCAGTACTTC	CASSEVGGGSYEQYF
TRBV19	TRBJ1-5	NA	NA	TGTGCCAGTAGTATAGAGGGGGGCAATCAGCCCCAGCATTTT	CASSIEGGNQPQHF
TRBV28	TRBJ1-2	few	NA	TGTGCCAGCAGCCTGGACACTCGAGGCTACACCTTC	CASSLDTRGYTF
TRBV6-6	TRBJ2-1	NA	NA	TGTGCCAGCAGTGCCTATCTTCTCCCCTCCTACAATGAGCAGTTCTTC	CASSAYLLPSYNEQFF
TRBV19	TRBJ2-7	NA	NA	TGTGCCAGTAGCCGGGCGGGAGAGCAGTACTTC	CASSRAGEQYF
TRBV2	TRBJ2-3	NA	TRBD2	TGTGCCAGCACATCTAGCGGAACAGATACGCAGTATTTT	CASTSSGTDTQYF
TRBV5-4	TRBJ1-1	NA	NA	TGTGCCAGCAGCTCCGGCGGCTGGAGCACTGAAGCTTTCTTT	CASSSGGWSTEAFF
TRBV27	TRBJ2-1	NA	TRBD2	TGTGCCTGCAATAGGGGGCTAGCGGGGGACCATGAGCAGTTCTTC	CACNRGLAGDHEQFF
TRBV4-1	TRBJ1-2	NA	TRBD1	TGCGCCAGCAGCCAAGGTCGGACAGGGGCATCGATTTTTAACTATGGCTACACCTTC	CASSQGRTGASIFNYGYTF
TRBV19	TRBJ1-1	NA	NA	TGTGCCAGTAGCCCTGGGATGAACACTGAAGCTTTCTTT	CASSPGMNTEAFF
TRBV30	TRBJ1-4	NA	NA	TGTGCCTGGAATAGGCTGCGGAATGAAAAACTGTTTTTT	CAWNRLRNEKLFF
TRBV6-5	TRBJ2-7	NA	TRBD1	TGTGCCAGCAGTCGCGAGGGGGCGAGCTCCTACGAGCAGTACTTC	CASSREGASSYEQYF
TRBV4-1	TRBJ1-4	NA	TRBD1	TGCGCCAGCAGCCAAGTGGGACAGTCTGATGAAAAACTGTTTTTT	CASSQVGQSDEKLFF